This T cell receptor beta chain emerged from a study of blood T cell repertoires in COVID-19. The CDR3 is made up of 11 amino acids. The germline gives CDR1 MNHEY, CDR2 SMNVEV (reference sequence). Notes on this clone: A read error may produce the germline difference seen at one junction end.

How the authors handled the data: Nucleated cell counts were estimated from reference gene primer amplification. Using immunoSEQ multiplex PCR, the repertoire was profiled, and TCRdb retains in-frame clones only, with some absent. The V and J calls and clone size come from that table; D and trimming were worked out from the DNA. The sample holds fewer than 55,000 clones, approximately 80% seen once. This rearrangement joins TRBV27 to TRBJ1-5; no clear D gene. This receptor was obtained from a man aged 65-85 years with active COVID-19. The sequenced sample consisted of peripheral blood. The CDR3 sequence: CASSLNRPQHF. DNA for the CDR3: TGTGCCAGCAGTTTAAATCGGCCCCAGCATTTT.